The source of this T cell receptor (beta chain) is a study of T cell responses to AZD1222 COVID-19 vaccine. The germline V and J ends were trimmed by 2 bases and 12 bases, with 20 bases remaining between them. This CDR3 is 14 amino acids long. Germline V gene data show CDR1 as MNHNS and CDR2 as SASEGT. Generated by immunoSEQ multiplex PCR, the TCRdb table keeps only in-frame clones and is missing some. The sample lists 140,000 or so clones, more than 80% occurring once. This chain links TRBV6-1 with TRBJ2-7, with D unresolved. The TCR sequence derives from an adult who received the MenACWY meningococcal vaccine as a control. The sequenced sample was peripheral blood, obtained 28 days after the second dose of the MenACWY control vaccine. In nucleotides, the CDR3 is TGTGCCAGCAGTGAACAGCCCACATTGTCCTCCGCGTACTTC. This sequence encodes CASSEQPTLSSAYF.